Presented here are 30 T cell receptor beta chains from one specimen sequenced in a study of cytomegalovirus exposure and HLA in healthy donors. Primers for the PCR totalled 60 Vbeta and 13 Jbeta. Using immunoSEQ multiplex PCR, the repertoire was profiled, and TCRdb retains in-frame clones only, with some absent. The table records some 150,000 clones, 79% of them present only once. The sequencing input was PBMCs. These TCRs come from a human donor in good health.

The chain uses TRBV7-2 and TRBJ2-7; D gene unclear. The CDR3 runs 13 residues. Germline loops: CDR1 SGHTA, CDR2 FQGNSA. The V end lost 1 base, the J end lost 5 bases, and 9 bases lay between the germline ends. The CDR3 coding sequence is TGTGCCAGCAGCTTAGGTTCTGGCCACGAGCAGTACTTC. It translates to CASSLGSGHEQYF.

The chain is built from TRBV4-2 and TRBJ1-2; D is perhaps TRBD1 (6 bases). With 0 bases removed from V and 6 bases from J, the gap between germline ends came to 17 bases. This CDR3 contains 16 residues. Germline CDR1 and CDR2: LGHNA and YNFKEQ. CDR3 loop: CASSQDLPGGRDGYTF. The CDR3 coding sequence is TGTGCCAGCAGCCAAGACTTGCCGGGGGGGCGGGATGGCTACACCTTC.

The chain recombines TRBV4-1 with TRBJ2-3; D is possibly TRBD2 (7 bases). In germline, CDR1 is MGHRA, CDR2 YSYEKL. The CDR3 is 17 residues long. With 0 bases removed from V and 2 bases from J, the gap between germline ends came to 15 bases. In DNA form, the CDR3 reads TGCGCCAGCAGCCAAGAAGGGGGGGGCCTATTCACAGATACGCAGTATTTT. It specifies CASSQEGGGLFTDTQYF.

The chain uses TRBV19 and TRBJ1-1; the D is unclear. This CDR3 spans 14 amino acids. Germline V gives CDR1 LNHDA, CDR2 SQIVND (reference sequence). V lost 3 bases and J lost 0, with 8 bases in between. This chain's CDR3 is CASSIGLMNTEAFF. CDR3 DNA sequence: TGTGCCAGTAGTATCGGACTGATGAACACTGAAGCTTTCTTT.

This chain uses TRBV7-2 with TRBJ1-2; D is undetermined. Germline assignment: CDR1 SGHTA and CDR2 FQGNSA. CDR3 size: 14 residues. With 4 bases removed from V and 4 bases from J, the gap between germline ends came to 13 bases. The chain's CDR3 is CASSSISASYGYTF. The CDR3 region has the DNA TGTGCCAGCAGCTCCATTTCCGCGTCCTATGGCTACACCTTC.

The CDR3 here is CASSLPTPGISGYTF. The CDR3 DNA follows: TGCGCCAGCAGCTTGCCGACTCCCGGCATAAGTGGCTACACCTTC. The chain employs TRBV5-1 and TRBJ1-2; D is unresolved. This CDR3 is 15 amino acids long. Trimming pared 1 base from V and 7 bases from J, leaving 17 bases between. Germline loops: CDR1 SGHRS, CDR2 YFSETQ. Full variable domain (rest looked up from reference TRBV5-1 and TRBJ1-2): KAGVTQTPRYLIKTRGQQVTLSCSPISGHRSVSWYQQTPGQGLQFLFEYFSETQRNKGNFPGRFSGRQFSNSRSEMNVSTLELGDSALYLCASSLPTPGISGYTFGSGTRLTVV.

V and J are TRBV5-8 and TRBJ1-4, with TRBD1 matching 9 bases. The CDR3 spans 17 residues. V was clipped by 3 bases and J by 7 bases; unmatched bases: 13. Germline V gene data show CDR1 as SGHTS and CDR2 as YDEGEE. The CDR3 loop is CASSSYRGRGSAEKLFF. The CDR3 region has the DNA TGTGCCAGCAGCTCATACAGGGGGCGCGGCTCGGCTGAAAAACTGTTTTTT.

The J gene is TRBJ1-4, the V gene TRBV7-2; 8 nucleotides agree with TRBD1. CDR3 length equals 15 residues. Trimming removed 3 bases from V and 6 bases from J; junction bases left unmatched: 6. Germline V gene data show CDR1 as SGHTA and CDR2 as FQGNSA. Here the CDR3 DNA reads TGTGCCAGCAGCTTGACGCCAGGGGGCTATGAAAAACTGTTTTTT. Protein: CASSLTPGGYEKLFF.

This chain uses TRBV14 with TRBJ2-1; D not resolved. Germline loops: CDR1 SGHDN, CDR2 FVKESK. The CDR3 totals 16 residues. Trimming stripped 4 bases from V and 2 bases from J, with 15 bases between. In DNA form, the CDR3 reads TGTGCCAGCAGCCCCCACTTGGCGGCAACCTACAATGAGCAGTTCTTC. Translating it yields CASSPHLAATYNEQFF.

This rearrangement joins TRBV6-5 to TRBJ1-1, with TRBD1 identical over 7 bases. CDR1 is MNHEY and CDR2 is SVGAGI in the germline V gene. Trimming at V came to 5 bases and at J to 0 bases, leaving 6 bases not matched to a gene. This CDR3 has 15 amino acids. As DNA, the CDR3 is TGTGCCAGCAGTACCACCGGGACAGTGAACACTGAAGCTTTCTTT. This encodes CASSTTGTVNTEAFF.

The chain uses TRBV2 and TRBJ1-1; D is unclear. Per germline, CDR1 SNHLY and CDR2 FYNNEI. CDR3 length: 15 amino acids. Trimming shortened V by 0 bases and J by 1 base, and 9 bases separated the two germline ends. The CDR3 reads CASSEAPGRNTEAFF. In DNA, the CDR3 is TGTGCCAGCAGTGAAGCGCCAGGCCGGAACACTGAAGCTTTCTTT.

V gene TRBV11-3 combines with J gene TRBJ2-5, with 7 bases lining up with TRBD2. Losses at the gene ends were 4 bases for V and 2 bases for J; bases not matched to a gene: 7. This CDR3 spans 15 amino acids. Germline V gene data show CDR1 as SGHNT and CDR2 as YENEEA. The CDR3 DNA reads TGTGCCAGCAGCTGGGGGGGTGCTGGGCAAGAGACCCAGTACTTC. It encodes CASSWGGAGQETQYF.

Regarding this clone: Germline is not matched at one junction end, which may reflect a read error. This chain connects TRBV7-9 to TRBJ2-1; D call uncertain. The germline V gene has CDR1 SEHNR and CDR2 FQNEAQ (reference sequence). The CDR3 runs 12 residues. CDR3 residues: CSSSLFKTEQFF. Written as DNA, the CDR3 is TGTTCCAGCAGTCTCTTTAAGACAGAGCAGTTCTTC.

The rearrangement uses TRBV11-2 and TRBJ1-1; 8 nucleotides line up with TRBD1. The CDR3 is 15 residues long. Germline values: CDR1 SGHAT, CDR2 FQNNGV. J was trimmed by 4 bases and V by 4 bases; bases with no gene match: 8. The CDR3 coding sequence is TGTGCCAGCAGCTCTGGACAGGGAAGGGGCACTGAAGCTTTCTTT. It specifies CASSSGQGRGTEAFF.

In DNA form, the CDR3 reads TGTGCCAGCAGTTCGGGATCTTTGGGTCAGCCCCAGCATTTT. Translating it yields CASSSGSLGQPQHF. The chain couples TRBV6-5 to TRBJ1-5; D remains unclear. Looked up from germline, CDR1 is MNHEY and CDR2 is SVGAGI. There are 14 residues in the CDR3. The V and J ends lost 4 bases and 6 bases respectively, with 13 bases between them.

The CDR3 DNA follows: TGTGCCAGCAGTTTACAGGGTCTCCAGCCCCAGCATTTT. This codes for CASSLQGLQPQHF. This sequence joins TRBV27 and TRBJ1-5; D is perhaps TRBD1 (5 bases). Germline CDR1 MNHEY, CDR2 SMNVEV (reference sequence). V was cut by 2 bases and J by 7 bases, with 9 bases left in between. The CDR3 is 13 amino acids.

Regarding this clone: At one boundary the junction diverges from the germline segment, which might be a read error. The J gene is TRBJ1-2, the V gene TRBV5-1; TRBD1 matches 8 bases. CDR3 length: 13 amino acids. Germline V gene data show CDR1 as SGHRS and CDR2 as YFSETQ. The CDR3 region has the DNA TGCGCCAGCAGCCCGGACAGGGTAGGTGGCCACACCTTC. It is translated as CASSPDRVGGHTF.

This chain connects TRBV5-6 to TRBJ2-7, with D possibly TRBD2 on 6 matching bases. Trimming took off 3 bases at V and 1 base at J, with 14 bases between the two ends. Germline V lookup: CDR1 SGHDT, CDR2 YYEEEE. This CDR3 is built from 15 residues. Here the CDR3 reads CASSWMAGPSYEQYF. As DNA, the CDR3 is TGTGCCAGCAGCTGGATGGCGGGACCTTCCTACGAGCAGTACTTC.

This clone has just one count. CDR3 sequence: CASSPQQGNYNEQFF. DNA for the CDR3: TGTGCCAGCAGCCCCCAGCAGGGTAACTACAATGAGCAGTTCTTC. V and J are TRBV11-2 and TRBJ2-1; a possible D gene is TRBD1 (5 bases). The CDR3 extends over 15 amino acids. V lost 5 bases and J 3 bases, leaving 14 bases between the germline ends. Germline CDR1 is SGHAT and CDR2 is FQNNGV.

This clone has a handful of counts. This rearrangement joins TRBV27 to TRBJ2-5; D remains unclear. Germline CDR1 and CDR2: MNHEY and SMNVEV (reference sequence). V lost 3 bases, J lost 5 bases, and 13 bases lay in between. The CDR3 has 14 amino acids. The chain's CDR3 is CASSLSARWETQYF. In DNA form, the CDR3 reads TGTGCCAGCAGTTTGTCAGCCAGGTGGGAGACCCAGTACTTC.

The CDR3 loop is CASGHGGNTEAFF. The DNA for the CDR3 is TGTGCCAGTGGTCACGGAGGGAACACTGAAGCTTTCTTT. The chain carries TRBV19 and TRBJ1-1, with D hard to call. V gave up 8 bases and J gave up 1 base, with 11 bases separating them. The CDR3 length is 13 residues. Looked up from germline, CDR1 is LNHDA and CDR2 is SQIVND (reference sequence).

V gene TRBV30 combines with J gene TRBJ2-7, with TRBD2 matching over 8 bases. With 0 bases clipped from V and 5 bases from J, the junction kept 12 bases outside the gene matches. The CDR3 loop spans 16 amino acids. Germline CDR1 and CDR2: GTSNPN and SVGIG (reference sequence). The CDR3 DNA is TGTGCCTGGAGTGTACGTCATAGTGGACTAGCCCACGAGCAGTACTTC. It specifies CAWSVRHSGLAHEQYF.

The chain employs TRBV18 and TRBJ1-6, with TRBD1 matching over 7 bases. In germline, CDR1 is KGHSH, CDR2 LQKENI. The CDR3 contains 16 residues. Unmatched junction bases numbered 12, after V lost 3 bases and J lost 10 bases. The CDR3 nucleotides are TGTGCCAGCTCACCGACAGGGTCCGGGTCGGGATCACCCCTCCACTTT. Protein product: CASSPTGSGSGSPLHF.

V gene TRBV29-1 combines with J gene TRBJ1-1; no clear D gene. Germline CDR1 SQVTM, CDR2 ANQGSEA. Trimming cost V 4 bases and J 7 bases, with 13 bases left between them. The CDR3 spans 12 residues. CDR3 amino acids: CSVGILELEAFF. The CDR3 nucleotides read TGCAGCGTTGGTATTCTAGAGCTTGAAGCTTTCTTT.

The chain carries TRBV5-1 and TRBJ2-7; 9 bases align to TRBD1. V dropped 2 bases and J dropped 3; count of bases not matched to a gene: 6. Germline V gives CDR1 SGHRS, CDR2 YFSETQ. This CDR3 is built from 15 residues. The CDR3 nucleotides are TGCGCCAGCAGCTTTGTCCCGGGACAGGGCTACGAGCAGTACTTC. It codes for CASSFVPGQGYEQYF.

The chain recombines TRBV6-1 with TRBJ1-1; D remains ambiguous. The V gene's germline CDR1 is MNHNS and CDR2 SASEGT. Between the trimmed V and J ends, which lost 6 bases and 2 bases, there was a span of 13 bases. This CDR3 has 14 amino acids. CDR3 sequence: CASSPGGINTEAFF. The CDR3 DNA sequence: TGTGCCAGCAGCCCAGGAGGGATCAACACTGAAGCTTTCTTT.

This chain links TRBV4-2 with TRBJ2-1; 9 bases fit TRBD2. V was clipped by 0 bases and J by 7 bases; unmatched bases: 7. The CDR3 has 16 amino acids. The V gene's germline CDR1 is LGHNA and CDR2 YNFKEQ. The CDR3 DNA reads TGTGCCAGCAGCCAAGACCCTAGCGGGAATGGAAATGAGCAGTTCTTC. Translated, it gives CASSQDPSGNGNEQFF.

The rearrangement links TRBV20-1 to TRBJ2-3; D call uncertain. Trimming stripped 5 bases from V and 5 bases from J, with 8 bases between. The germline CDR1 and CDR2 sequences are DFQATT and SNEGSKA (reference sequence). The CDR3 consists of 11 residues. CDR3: CSAQRGDTQYF. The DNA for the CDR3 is TGCAGTGCTCAAAGAGGAGATACGCAGTATTTT.

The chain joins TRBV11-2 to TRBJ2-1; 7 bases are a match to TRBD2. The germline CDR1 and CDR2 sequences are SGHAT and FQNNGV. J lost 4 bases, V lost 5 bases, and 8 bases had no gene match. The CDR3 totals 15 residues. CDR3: CASSPGLELYNEQFF. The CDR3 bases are TGTGCCAGCAGCCCTGGACTAGAGTTATACAATGAGCAGTTCTTC.

The CDR3 DNA follows: TGCGCCAGCAGCCAGCAGGGGGCTCGCCCAGATACGCAGTATTTT. Protein sequence: CASSQQGARPDTQYF. The V and J genes are TRBV5-1 and TRBJ2-3; 8 bases align to TRBD1. From germline, CDR1 is SGHRS and CDR2 YFSETQ. This CDR3 spans 15 amino acids. V trimming: 4 bases; J trimming: 4 bases; junction bases outside the gene matches: 8.